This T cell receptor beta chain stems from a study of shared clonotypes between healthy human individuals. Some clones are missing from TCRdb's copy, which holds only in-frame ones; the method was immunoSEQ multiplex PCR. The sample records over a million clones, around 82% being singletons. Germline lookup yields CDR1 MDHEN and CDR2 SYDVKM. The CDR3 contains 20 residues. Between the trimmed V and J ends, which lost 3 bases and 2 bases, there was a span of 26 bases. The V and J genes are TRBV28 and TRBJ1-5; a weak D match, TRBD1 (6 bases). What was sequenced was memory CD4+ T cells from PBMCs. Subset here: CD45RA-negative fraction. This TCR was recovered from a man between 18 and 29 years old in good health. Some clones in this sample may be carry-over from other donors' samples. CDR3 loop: CASSLRLGGGRTGRNQPQHF. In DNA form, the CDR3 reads TGTGCCAGCAGTTTGCGGTTAGGTGGGGGACGCACAGGGCGCAATCAGCCCCAGCATTTT.